This T cell receptor (beta chain) appears in the sequencing data of a study of shared clonotypes between healthy human individuals. Whole-study findings and limits: It was only blood that was sampled, and tissue repertoires likely differ. Non-shared clonotypes showed lower generation probabilities than clonotypes common to all four donors.

This clone appeared once. Its antigen is as yet unknown. Authors' analysis steps: As immunoSEQ supplied junction-only sequences (without quality scores), filtering differed. Here immunoSEQ multiplex PCR was the method, and the copy in TCRdb shows in-frame clones only, minus some. That table furnishes V, J and clone size, whereas the DNA furnished D and trimming. The table includes more than 2 million clones, more than 90% detected once. Researchers partitioned CD4+ cells into CD45RA+ naive and CD45RA-negative memory subsets. V dropped 4 bases and J dropped 11; count of bases not matched to a gene: 13. Germline assignment: CDR1 MNHEY and CDR2 SVGAGI. The CDR3 length is 14 residues.

This clonotype originated in a man younger than 35 in good health. The specimen sequenced was naive CD4+ T cells sorted from blood. Subset described: CD45RA+ positively selected. The chain links TRBV6-5 to TRBJ1-1; 7 nucleotides match TRBD1. The DNA of the CDR3 is TGTGCCAGCAGTTCCGGACAGGTCCTAGAGGAGGCTTTCTTT. It codes for CASSSGQVLEEAFF.